The 21 T cell receptor beta chains presented below share a single source sample, sequenced in a study of blood T cell repertoires in COVID-19. Sequenced by immunoSEQ multiplex PCR; TCRdb stores in-frame clones only, minus some. The table includes about 90,000 clones, 90% to 95% detected once. Sequences were obtained from peripheral blood. Receptors were obtained from a human donor with active COVID-19. The donor label of this sample is uncertain.

This chain links TRBV12-3 or TRBV12-4 with TRBJ1-1; 7 nucleotides match TRBD1. The CDR3 is made up of 13 amino acids. V dropped 6 bases and J dropped 11; count of bases not matched to a gene: 12. This CDR3 is CASSQTGLVSAFF. The CDR3 nucleotides are TGTGCCAGCAGCCAGACAGGGCTTGTATCGGCTTTCTTT.

CDR3 DNA: TGTGCCAGCAGCTTAGAAGCGGGGGAGTTGAATGGAGAGACCCAGTACTTC. The encoded protein is CASSLEAGELNGETQYF. The chain couples TRBV7-9 to TRBJ2-5, with TRBD2 matching over 8 bases. From germline, CDR1 is SEHNR and CDR2 FQNEAQ (reference sequence). J gave up 4 bases and V 1 base, and 11 bases lay outside the gene matches. The CDR3 has 17 residues.

The chain is built from TRBV2 and TRBJ2-3; 13 bases agree with TRBD2. Germline values: CDR1 SNHLY, CDR2 FYNNEI. The CDR3 covers 15 residues. V lost 8 bases and J lost 1; bases outside the gene matches: 3. Here the CDR3 reads CASGTSGVGTDTQYF. The DNA of the CDR3 is TGTGCCAGCGGGACTAGCGGGGTCGGCACAGATACGCAGTATTTT.

The chain joins TRBV2 to TRBJ2-5, with D tentatively TRBD2 (7 bases). Germline loops: CDR1 SNHLY, CDR2 FYNNEI. V was shortened by 3 bases and J by 5 bases, with 13 bases between the two germline ends. The CDR3 covers 14 residues. DNA of the CDR3: TGTGCCAGCAGTGAGGCGGGGGCCTCGGAGACCCAGTACTTC. It translates to CASSEAGASETQYF.

This chain joins TRBV19 and TRBJ2-1, with 10 bases aligning to TRBD1. CDR1 and CDR2 (germline): LNHDA, SQIVND (reference sequence). V was clipped by 0 bases and J by 5 bases; unmatched bases: 4. The CDR3 contains 16 residues. CDR3: CASSIDDRGPDNEQFF. CDR3 in DNA: TGTGCCAGTAGTATAGATGACAGGGGGCCTGACAATGAGCAGTTCTTC. The whole variable domain, filled in from reference TRBV19 and TRBJ2-1, reads DGGITQSPKYLFRKEGQNVTLSCEQNLNHDAMYWYRQDPGQGLRLIYYSQIVNDFQKGDIAEGYSVSREKKESFPLTVTSAQKNPTAFYLCASSIDDRGPDNEQFFGPGTRLTVL.

The chain links TRBV28 to TRBJ1-1; 11 bases map to TRBD1. V was clipped by 6 bases and J by 3 bases; unmatched bases: 9. The length of the CDR3 is 16 residues. In germline, CDR1 is MDHEN, CDR2 SYDVKM. This CDR3 is CASSQEGGQGDTEAFF. The CDR3 bases are TGTGCCAGCAGCCAAGAGGGGGGACAGGGGGACACTGAAGCTTTCTTT.

The chain couples TRBV10-3 to TRBJ2-5; TRBD1 matches at 8 bases. J lost 3 bases, V lost 4 bases, and 7 bases had no gene match. The germline V gene has CDR1 ENHRY and CDR2 SYGVKD. The CDR3 extends over 15 amino acids. In nucleotides, the CDR3 is TGTGCCATCAGTGGGGCAGGGGGCACGAAAGAGACCCAGTACTTC. Its translation is CAISGAGGTKETQYF.

The V and J genes are TRBV7-3 and TRBJ2-1; the match to TRBD2 covers 9 bases. Germline assignment: CDR1 SGHTA and CDR2 FQGTGA. This CDR3 contains 15 residues. V was clipped by 2 bases and J by 4 bases; unmatched bases: 3. CDR3 nucleotide sequence: TGTGCCAGCAGCTTATTGACTAGCGGATACAATGAGCAGTTCTTC. This sequence encodes CASSLLTSGYNEQFF.

This clone was seen just once. The gene calls are TRBV29-1 and TRBJ2-3; 9 bases line up with TRBD2. The CDR3 runs 12 residues. Germline loops: CDR1 SQVTM, CDR2 ANQGSEA. Trimming removed 7 bases from V and 4 bases from J; junction bases left unmatched: 3. The CDR3 loop is CSAGTSPDTQYF. CDR3 nucleotide sequence: TGCAGCGCCGGGACTAGCCCAGATACGCAGTATTTT.

The chain links TRBV4-1 to TRBJ2-7; possibly TRBD1 for D (6 bases). The CDR3 is 16 amino acids. The V gene lost 3 bases and the J gene lost 0 bases, with 15 bases spanning the gap. CDR1 MGHRA and CDR2 YSYEKL come from the germline V gene. The CDR3 nucleotides are TGCGCCAGCAGCCACCCCCGGACAGCAAGCTCCTACGAGCAGTACTTC. Protein: CASSHPRTASSYEQYF.

This chain connects TRBV28 to TRBJ1-5, with a weak D call TRBD1 (6 bases). The V end lost 2 bases, the J end lost 1 base, and 9 bases lay between the germline ends. In germline, CDR1 is MDHEN, CDR2 SYDVKM. The CDR3 runs to 15 residues. The CDR3 is CASSLGGASNQPQHF. The CDR3 bases are TGTGCCAGCAGTTTAGGGGGGGCGAGCAATCAGCCCCAGCATTTT.

The chain links TRBV5-6 to TRBJ2-5, with a tentative D call TRBD2 (5 bases). V was trimmed by 1 base and J by 5 bases, leaving 12 bases between them. In germline, CDR1 is SGHDT, CDR2 YYEEEE. The CDR3 covers 14 residues. The CDR3 here is CASSLLRERETQYF. As DNA, the CDR3 is TGTGCCAGCAGCTTGTTGAGGGAGCGGGAGACCCAGTACTTC. Looking up the rest from reference TRBV5-6 and TRBJ2-5 gives the full variable domain: DAGVTQSPTHLIKTRGQQVTLRCSPKSGHDTVSWYQQALGQGPQFIFQYYEEEERQRGNFPDRFSGHQFPNYSSELNVNALLLGDSALYLCASSLLRERETQYFGPGTRLLVL.

The chain is built from TRBV6-6 and TRBJ1-2; D is uncertain. The germline V gene encodes CDR1 MNHNY and CDR2 SVGAGI (reference sequence). The CDR3 is 13 amino acids. Deletions cut 2 bases from V and 6 bases from J, with 10 bases between. Written as DNA, the CDR3 is TGTGCCAGCAGTTACGACGGGGTAAATGGCTACACCTTC. Amino acids: CASSYDGVNGYTF.

This rearrangement joins TRBV6-2 or TRBV6-3 to TRBJ1-5; 7 nucleotides agree with TRBD1. Germline lookup yields CDR1 MNHEY and CDR2 SVGEGT. This CDR3 comprises 17 residues. V gave up 2 bases and J gave up 0 bases; unmatched junction bases: 7. CDR3 nucleotides: TGTGCCAGCAGTTACCAGGGACAGATGTATAGCAATCAGCCCCAGCATTTT. This codes for CASSYQGQMYSNQPQHF.

The chain recombines TRBV2 with TRBJ1-2; possible D gene TRBD1, 6 bases. Between the trimmed V and J ends, which lost 9 bases and 6 bases, there was a span of 14 bases. The CDR3 is 12 amino acids. Germline CDR1 reads SNHLY; CDR2 reads FYNNEI. The CDR3 region is CARLGGVDGYTF. As DNA, the CDR3 is TGTGCCAGACTAGGGGGGGTTGATGGCTACACCTTC.

This clone was seen just once. This chain links TRBV19 with TRBJ1-4; TRBD1 matches at 11 bases. The length of the CDR3 is 16 residues. Germline V gives CDR1 LNHDA, CDR2 SQIVND (reference sequence). Trimming took 5 bases from V and 3 from J; bases not matched to a gene: 5. The CDR3 reads CASSETGQGANEKLFF. The CDR3 coding sequence is TGTGCCAGTAGTGAAACGGGACAGGGGGCTAATGAAAAACTGTTTTTT.

The V call is TRBV7-6, the J call TRBJ2-1; 8 nucleotides agree with TRBD1. J gave up 0 bases and V 3 bases, and 1 base lay outside the gene matches. Germline values: CDR1 SGHVS, CDR2 FNYEAQ. CDR3 length equals 15 residues. CDR3 coding DNA: TGTGCCAGCAGCTTTGACAGGGGCTCCTACAATGAGCAGTTCTTC. Protein sequence: CASSFDRGSYNEQFF.

V usage is TRBV19 and J usage is TRBJ2-3, with D unresolved. Trimming took 4 bases from V and 1 from J, leaving 12 bases between them. This CDR3 is built from 15 residues. Germline V gene sequence: CDR1 LNHDA, CDR2 SQIVND (reference sequence). The CDR3 nucleotides read TGTGCCAGTAGTAGAGAGGCGGCTCGCACAGATACGCAGTATTTT. As protein: CASSREAARTDTQYF.

This clone came up a few times. The chain employs TRBV5-1 and TRBJ1-1; 7 bases align to TRBD1. V lost 1 base, J lost 4 bases, and 7 bases stayed unmatched. The CDR3 loop spans 15 amino acids. Germline V gene data show CDR1 as SGHRS and CDR2 as YFSETQ. CDR3 amino acids: CASSLQGDRGTEAFF. The CDR3 region has the DNA TGCGCCAGCAGCTTGCAGGGGGATAGGGGCACTGAAGCTTTCTTT.

The chain joins TRBV9 to TRBJ1-2, with D maybe TRBD1 (5 bases). The CDR3 has 16 residues. V was shortened by 2 bases and J by 7 bases, with 21 bases between the two germline ends. The germline V gene encodes CDR1 SGDLS and CDR2 YYNGEE. The CDR3 DNA sequence: TGTGCCAGCAGCGTTCCCGGGGGACGGGGATGGTTTGGCTACACCTTC. The encoded protein is CASSVPGGRGWFGYTF.

The CDR3 region has the DNA TGTGCCAGCAGCCCCAGGGGTTTCTTCACAGATACGCAGTATTTT. Translation: CASSPRGFFTDTQYF. The chain combines TRBV9 with TRBJ2-3; TRBD1 is a possible D gene (6 bases). The CDR3 runs 15 residues. V was trimmed by 4 bases and J by 2 bases, leaving 14 bases between them. CDR1 and CDR2 (germline): SGDLS, YYNGEE. Full variable domain (rest looked up from reference TRBV9 and TRBJ2-3): DSGVTQTPKHLITATGQRVTLRCSPRSGDLSVYWYQQSLDQGLQFLIQYYNGEERAKGNILERFSAQQFPDLHSELNLSSLELGDSALYFCASSPRGFFTDTQYFGPGTRLTVL.